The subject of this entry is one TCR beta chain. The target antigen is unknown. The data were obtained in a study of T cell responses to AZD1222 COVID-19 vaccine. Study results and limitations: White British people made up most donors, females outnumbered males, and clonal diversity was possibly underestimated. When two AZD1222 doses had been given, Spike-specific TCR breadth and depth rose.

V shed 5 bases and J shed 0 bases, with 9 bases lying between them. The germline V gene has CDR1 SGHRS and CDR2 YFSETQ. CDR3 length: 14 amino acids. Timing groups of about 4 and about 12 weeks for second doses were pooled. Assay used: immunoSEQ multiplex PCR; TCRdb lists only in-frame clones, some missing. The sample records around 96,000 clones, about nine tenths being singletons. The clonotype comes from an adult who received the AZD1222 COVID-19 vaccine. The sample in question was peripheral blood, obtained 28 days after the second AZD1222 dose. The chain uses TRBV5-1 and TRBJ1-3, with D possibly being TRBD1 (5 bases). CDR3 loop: CASRDISSGNTIYF. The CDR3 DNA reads TGCGCCAGCAGGGACATAAGCTCTGGAAACACCATATATTTT.